The 28 T cell receptor beta chains listed next were all sequenced from one sample in a study of OX40 agonist ivuxolimab in advanced cancers. The assay was immunoSEQ multiplex PCR, and TCRdb's table has in-frame clones only and misses some. The sample contains about 95,000 clones, 80% to 90% of which appear only once. The sample consisted of CD4+ or CD8+ T cells sorted from blood, taken in a trial of the OX40 agonist ivuxolimab. These receptors were collected from an adult with an advanced solid tumor such as melanoma, head and neck, liver or kidney cancer.

The V and J genes are TRBV28 and TRBJ2-7; the match to TRBD1 covers 9 bases. The CDR3 consists of 17 residues. Germline CDR1 is MDHEN and CDR2 is SYDVKM. The V and J ends lost 2 bases and 0 bases, in that order; junction bases with no gene match: 8. This chain's CDR3 is CASSLLTGTGNSYEQYF. The CDR3 nucleotides read TGTGCCAGCAGTTTACTGACCGGGACAGGGAACTCCTACGAGCAGTACTTC.

V is TRBV28 and J is TRBJ2-7, with 7 bases that match TRBD2. Germline trimming cut 5 bases from V and 2 bases from J; bases unmatched to any gene: 9. This CDR3 is built from 15 residues. Germline loops: CDR1 MDHEN, CDR2 SYDVKM. The DNA of the CDR3 is TGTGCCAGCAGTGGGGGTACAAGCGGGGCCTACGAGCAGTACTTC. Translation gives CASSGGTSGAYEQYF. The whole variable domain, filled in from reference TRBV28 and TRBJ2-7, reads DVKVTQSSRYLVKRTGEKVFLECVQDMDHENMFWYRQDPGLGLRLIYFSYDVKMKEKGDIPEGYSVSREKKERFSLILESASTNQTSMYLCASSGGTSGAYEQYFGPGTRLTVT.

The chain couples TRBV7-8 to TRBJ1-2, with D unresolved. The germline V gene has CDR1 SGHVS and CDR2 FQNEAQ. The CDR3 contains 14 residues. Trimming took off 3 bases at V and 8 bases at J, with 16 bases between the two ends. Here the CDR3 reads CASSLDRLTGGYTF. The CDR3 DNA reads TGTGCCAGCAGCTTGGACCGGCTAACGGGAGGCTACACCTTC.

The rearrangement links TRBV25-1 to TRBJ1-1; D is uncertain. Germline assignment: CDR1 MGHDK and CDR2 SYGVNS. CDR3 length: 15 residues. Trimming removed 3 bases from V and 4 bases from J, with 15 bases in between. DNA for the CDR3: TGTGCCAGCAGTGACCAGCCCTACATCTCCACTGAAGCTTTCTTT. This sequence encodes CASSDQPYISTEAFF.

The chain couples TRBV5-4 to TRBJ2-2, with D tentatively TRBD2 (5 bases). Per germline, CDR1 SGHNT and CDR2 YYREEE (reference sequence). The CDR3 is made up of 14 amino acids. V lost 3 bases to trimming and J lost 1 base, with 7 bases between them. CDR3 DNA sequence: TGTGCCAGCAGCTGGAGCGGGAACACCGGGGAGCTGTTTTTT. Protein sequence: CASSWSGNTGELFF.

Here the CDR3 DNA reads TGCAGCGTTGAATCGGCTGTTCCGGACGAGCAGTACTTC. This encodes CSVESAVPDEQYF. The chain carries TRBV29-1 and TRBJ2-7; no firm D call. This CDR3 has 13 residues. Per germline, CDR1 SQVTM and CDR2 ANQGSEA. The V gene lost 2 bases and the J gene lost 5 bases, with 13 bases spanning the gap.

The genes are TRBV7-2 and TRBJ1-3; no clear D gene. The germline gives CDR1 SGHTA, CDR2 FQGNSA. The CDR3 consists of 13 residues. Trimming shortened V by 3 bases and J by 4 bases, and 7 bases separated the two germline ends. The CDR3 region has the DNA TGTGCCAGCAGCTTCCGAAACGGAAACACCATATATTTT. It codes for CASSFRNGNTIYF.

The chain joins TRBV6-5 to TRBJ1-5; the match to TRBD1 covers 9 bases. Losses at the gene ends were 4 bases for V and 6 bases for J; bases not matched to a gene: 4. The germline CDR1 and CDR2 sequences are MNHEY and SVGAGI. The CDR3 totals 14 residues. CDR3 sequence (DNA): TGTGCCAGCAGTTGGGACAGGGAAGCTCAGCCCCAGCATTTT. Translation: CASSWDREAQPQHF.

This chain joins TRBV28 and TRBJ1-1, with 10 bases lining up with TRBD1. V dropped 5 bases and J dropped 5; count of bases not matched to a gene: 5. Germline assignment: CDR1 MDHEN and CDR2 SYDVKM. The CDR3 runs to 14 residues. The CDR3, as DNA: TGTGCCAGCAGTGTACCGGGACAGGGGACTGAAGCTTTCTTT. Translated, it gives CASSVPGQGTEAFF.

This clone was recorded once. The chain links TRBV5-4 to TRBJ1-2; tentative D call: TRBD1 (5 bases). The germline gives CDR1 SGHNT, CDR2 YYREEE (reference sequence). This CDR3 has 15 amino acids. V was trimmed by 3 bases and J by 4 bases, leaving 16 bases between them. DNA for the CDR3: TGTGCCAGCAGCTCGGGGCTCGAAAATTTCTATGGCTACACCTTC. Encoded protein: CASSSGLENFYGYTF.

The chain links TRBV5-1 to TRBJ1-1, with TRBD1 as a possible D gene (6 bases). Trimming shortened V by 0 bases and J by 1 base, and 10 bases separated the two germline ends. Germline V gives CDR1 SGHRS, CDR2 YFSETQ. The CDR3 is 15 amino acids. In DNA, the CDR3 is TGCGCCAGCAGCTTGGTGGACAGACAGAACACTGAAGCTTTCTTT. Translation: CASSLVDRQNTEAFF.

This clone was detected once. V usage is TRBV5-4 and J usage is TRBJ2-2; 7 positions match TRBD1. Germline CDR1 reads SGHNT; CDR2 reads YYREEE (reference sequence). This CDR3 comprises 14 residues. V was pared by 5 bases and J by 5 bases, with 6 bases of the junction left unmatched. The CDR3 DNA follows: TGTGCCAGCAGTCGACAGGGAAGTACCGGGGAGCTGTTTTTT. It encodes CASSRQGSTGELFF.

The rearrangement links TRBV30 to TRBJ1-2; 8 nucleotides match TRBD1. CDR3 length equals 16 residues. The germline V gene has CDR1 GTSNPN and CDR2 SVGIG (reference sequence). J gave up 2 bases and V 3 bases, and 11 bases lay outside the gene matches. The CDR3 DNA reads as TGTGCCTGGAGAGGATCTCTGCGGACAGGGAACTATGGCTACACCTTC. This sequence encodes CAWRGSLRTGNYGYTF.

The chain carries TRBV28 and TRBJ1-1; D not resolved. CDR3 length equals 12 residues. Trimming cost V 9 bases and J 5 bases, with 13 bases left between them. CDR1 is MDHEN and CDR2 is SYDVKM in the germline V gene. The DNA for the CDR3 is TGTGCCAGTGACCGGCGTGGGACTGAAGCTTTCTTT. It specifies CASDRRGTEAFF. Looking up the rest from reference TRBV28 and TRBJ1-1 gives the full variable domain: DVKVTQSSRYLVKRTGEKVFLECVQDMDHENMFWYRQDPGLGLRLIYFSYDVKMKEKGDIPEGYSVSREKKERFSLILESASTNQTSMYLCASDRRGTEAFFGQGTRLTVV.

The V call is TRBV4-3, the J call TRBJ1-1; TRBD1 is a possible D gene (5 bases). The CDR3 has 15 residues. The V and J ends lost 5 bases and 5 bases respectively, with 18 bases between them. Germline V gives CDR1 LGHNA, CDR2 YSLEER. CDR3 residues: CASSADSSHDTEAFF. The CDR3 DNA reads TGCGCCAGCAGCGCCGACAGCTCGCATGATACTGAAGCTTTCTTT.

This chain connects TRBV2 to TRBJ1-2; TRBD1 matches 10 bases. The CDR3 contains 15 residues. Unmatched junction bases numbered 6, after V lost 6 bases and J lost 2 bases. Germline values: CDR1 SNHLY, CDR2 FYNNEI. The chain's CDR3 is CASRSGQGTNYGYTF. Written as DNA, the CDR3 is TGTGCCAGCAGGTCGGGACAGGGGACAAACTATGGCTACACCTTC. Full variable domain (rest looked up from reference TRBV2 and TRBJ1-2): EPEVTQTPSHQVTQMGQEVILRCVPISNHLYFYWYRQILGQKVEFLVSFYNNEISEKSEIFDDQFSVERPDGSNFTLKIRSTKLEDSAMYFCASRSGQGTNYGYTFGSGTRLTVV.

This chain uses TRBV5-1 with TRBJ2-3, with 8 bases fitting TRBD2. Germline lookup yields CDR1 SGHRS and CDR2 YFSETQ. The CDR3 contains 14 residues. V trimming: 2 bases; J trimming: 1 base; junction bases outside the gene matches: 0. The CDR3 bases are TGCGCCAGCAGCTTTAGCGGGGGCACAGATACGCAGTATTTT. Protein: CASSFSGGTDTQYF. Using reference TRBV5-1 and TRBJ2-3 for the parts outside the CDR3, the full variable domain is KAGVTQTPRYLIKTRGQQVTLSCSPISGHRSVSWYQQTPGQGLQFLFEYFSETQRNKGNFPGRFSGRQFSNSRSEMNVSTLELGDSALYLCASSFSGGTDTQYFGPGTRLTVL.

This chain links TRBV9 with TRBJ2-1, with D unclear. Germline CDR1 and CDR2: SGDLS and YYNGEE. The CDR3 spans 14 residues. Trimming pared 4 bases from V and 1 base from J, leaving 9 bases between. CDR3 region: CASSLPGSYNEQFF. Here the CDR3 DNA reads TGTGCCAGCAGCCTCCCAGGTTCCTACAATGAGCAGTTCTTC.

V and J are TRBV25-1 and TRBJ2-7, with D unresolved. V was clipped by 3 bases and J by 2 bases, with 14 bases between them. The germline V gene has CDR1 MGHDK and CDR2 SYGVNS. The CDR3 runs 15 residues. The CDR3 spells CASSDGPHATYEQYF. As DNA, the CDR3 is TGTGCCAGCAGTGACGGACCGCATGCAACCTACGAGCAGTACTTC.

This chain connects TRBV5-1 to TRBJ2-1; TRBD2 matches at 14 bases. J lost 8 bases, V lost 4 bases, and 5 bases had no gene match. The CDR3 covers 15 residues. Germline values: CDR1 SGHRS, CDR2 YFSETQ. CDR3 loop: CASSAGLAGGYEQFF. CDR3 sequence (DNA): TGCGCCAGCAGCGCTGGACTAGCGGGGGGTTATGAGCAGTTCTTC.

This sequence joins TRBV4-2 and TRBJ2-6; TRBD2 might be the D (5 bases). The CDR3 sequence is 16 residues long. V lost 0 bases, J lost 0 bases, and 6 bases lay in between. The germline V gene encodes CDR1 LGHNA and CDR2 YNFKEQ. This CDR3 reads CASSQEGSSGANVLTF. CDR3 DNA sequence: TGTGCCAGCAGCCAAGAAGGGAGCTCTGGGGCCAACGTCCTGACTTTC.

The V call is TRBV2, the J call TRBJ1-2; D unclear. This CDR3 region has 15 residues. The germline CDR1 and CDR2 sequences are SNHLY and FYNNEI. Trimming cost V 0 bases and J 0 bases, with 8 bases left between them. The CDR3 DNA reads as TGTGCCAGCAGTGAAGCGAGGGAGTCTAACTATGGCTACACCTTC. It translates to CASSEARESNYGYTF.

The gene calls are TRBV5-1 and TRBJ2-2; weak D call: TRBD2 (6 bases). V lost 0 bases and J 4 bases, leaving 10 bases between the germline ends. CDR3 length equals 15 residues. In germline, CDR1 is SGHRS, CDR2 YFSETQ. CDR3 in DNA: TGCGCCAGCAGCTTGGCGACTAGGGTCACCGGGGAGCTGTTTTTT. It codes for CASSLATRVTGELFF. Full variable domain (rest looked up from reference TRBV5-1 and TRBJ2-2): KAGVTQTPRYLIKTRGQQVTLSCSPISGHRSVSWYQQTPGQGLQFLFEYFSETQRNKGNFPGRFSGRQFSNSRSEMNVSTLELGDSALYLCASSLATRVTGELFFGEGSRLTVL.

The chain recombines TRBV9 with TRBJ1-5, with D perhaps TRBD1 (6 bases). Germline assignment: CDR1 SGDLS and CDR2 YYNGEE. The CDR3 loop spans 15 amino acids. V was pared by 0 bases and J by 7 bases, with 14 bases between. As DNA, the CDR3 is TGTGCCAGCAGCGTAGGTTTGGGACACAACCAGCCCCAGCATTTT. Translation gives CASSVGLGHNQPQHF.

V usage is TRBV7-2 and J usage is TRBJ2-7, with D perhaps assigned TRBD1 or TRBD2 (5 bases each). The CDR3 length is 15 residues. Germline values: CDR1 SGHTA, CDR2 FQGNSA. The germline V and J ends were trimmed by 6 bases and 0 bases, with 15 bases remaining between them. CDR3 coding DNA: TGTGCCAGCAGTAAACCGGGACCAGACTCCTACGAGCAGTACTTC. The encoded protein is CASSKPGPDSYEQYF.

The chain recombines TRBV4-2 with TRBJ1-1; no reliable D call. The CDR3 is 15 residues long. Germline CDR1 is LGHNA and CDR2 is YNFKEQ. The V end lost 0 bases, the J end lost 2 bases, and 10 bases lay between the germline ends. The DNA for the CDR3 is TGTGCCAGCAGCCAAGATTTCCCTTTAAACACTGAAGCTTTCTTT. This encodes CASSQDFPLNTEAFF.

In its sample, this clone was seen once. The chain links TRBV9 to TRBJ2-1; TRBD2 matches 7 bases. Germline V CDR1 and CDR2: SGDLS, YYNGEE. The CDR3 has 15 residues. The trim removed 2 bases at V and 9 bases at J, leaving 11 bases unmatched. Here the CDR3 reads CASSVGAGDSGEQFF. The CDR3 coding sequence is TGTGCCAGCAGCGTGGGCGCGGGAGATTCCGGTGAGCAGTTCTTC.

The chain carries TRBV6-5 and TRBJ1-2; weak D call: TRBD1 (5 bases). Germline lookup yields CDR1 MNHEY and CDR2 SVGAGI. Trimming left V 6 bases short and J 4 bases short, with 15 bases between. The CDR3 runs to 14 residues. The CDR3 DNA sequence: TGTGCCAGCAGGAAAATGGGACCCTCCTATGGCTACACCTTC. Encoded protein: CASRKMGPSYGYTF.